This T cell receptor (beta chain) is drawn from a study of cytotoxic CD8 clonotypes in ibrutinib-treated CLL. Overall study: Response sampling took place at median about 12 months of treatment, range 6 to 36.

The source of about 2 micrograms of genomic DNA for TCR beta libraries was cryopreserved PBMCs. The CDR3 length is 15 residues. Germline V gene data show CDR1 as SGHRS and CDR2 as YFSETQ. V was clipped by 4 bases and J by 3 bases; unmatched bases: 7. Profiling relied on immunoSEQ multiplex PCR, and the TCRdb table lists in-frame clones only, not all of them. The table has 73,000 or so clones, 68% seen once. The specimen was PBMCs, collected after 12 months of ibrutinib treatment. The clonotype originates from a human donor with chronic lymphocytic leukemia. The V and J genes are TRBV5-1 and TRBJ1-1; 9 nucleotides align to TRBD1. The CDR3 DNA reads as TGCGCCAGCAGCACAGGGGGCATCGGGGACACTGAAGCTTTCTTT. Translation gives CASSTGGIGDTEAFF.